What follows are 7 T cell receptor beta chains derived from one specimen sequenced in a study of shared clonotypes between healthy human individuals. Measured with immunoSEQ multiplex PCR; TCRdb has only the in-frame clones, and not every one. The sample yields approximately 2,300,000 clones, 85% to 95% seen once. Sequencing input: naive CD4+ T cells from PBMCs. Specified subset: CD45RA+ positively selected. These receptors originate from a man aged 18 to 29 in good health. Some clones in this sample may be carry-over from other donors' samples.

As regards this clone: Other DNA sequences in the sample encode the same CDR3. This chain connects TRBV4-1 to TRBJ2-5, with a tentative D call TRBD1 (5 bases). Trimming removed 1 base from V and 5 bases from J, with 8 bases in between. Looked up from germline, CDR1 is MGHRA and CDR2 is YSYEKL. This CDR3 spans 13 amino acids. CDR3: CASSQVAGETQYF. CDR3 nucleotide sequence: TGCGCCAGCAGCCAAGTGGCAGGGGAGACCCAGTACTTC.

The genes are TRBV27 and TRBJ1-2; D is uncertain. Trimming pared 5 bases from V and 3 bases from J, leaving 16 bases between. The germline CDR1 and CDR2 sequences are MNHEY and SMNVEV (reference sequence). CDR3 length equals 15 residues. The CDR3 DNA follows: TGTGCCAGCAGTCCCCGGACCCCTTTGGACTATGGCTACACCTTC. It yields the protein CASSPRTPLDYGYTF.

This rearrangement joins TRBV11-1 to TRBJ2-7; D possibly corresponds to TRBD2 (7 bases). Per germline, CDR1 SGHAT and CDR2 FQDESV (reference sequence). Trimming removed 5 bases from V and 3 bases from J, with 20 bases in between. The CDR3 runs to 16 residues. The DNA for the CDR3 is TGTGCCAGCAGCCCCAGATCTGGGGGAGGGGGCTACGAGCAGTACTTC. This sequence encodes CASSPRSGGGGYEQYF.

The chain recombines TRBV28 with TRBJ1-2; the D gene is possibly TRBD1 (5 bases). Germline assignment: CDR1 MDHEN and CDR2 SYDVKM. The V and J ends lost 6 bases and 8 bases respectively, with 19 bases between them. The CDR3 covers 14 residues. DNA for the CDR3: TGTGCCAGCAGCCCCACCACGGGGGTATACGGCTACACCTTC. Its translation: CASSPTTGVYGYTF.

The J gene is TRBJ1-2, the V gene TRBV19; TRBD1 aligns across 7 bases. This CDR3 contains 17 residues. Germline V gene sequence: CDR1 LNHDA, CDR2 SQIVND (reference sequence). V lost 5 bases and J lost 5; bases outside the gene matches: 17. CDR3 loop: CASSGRGRSLVTYGYTF. In nucleotides, the CDR3 is TGTGCCAGTAGTGGAAGGGGGCGCTCGCTCGTGACGTATGGCTACACCTTC.

This sequence joins TRBV12-5 and TRBJ1-1; possible D gene TRBD1, 5 bases. Germline CDR1 LGHNT, CDR2 FRNRAP. This CDR3 comprises 19 residues. V was cut by 0 bases and J by 0 bases, with 20 bases left in between. CDR3 loop: CASGLVGAGPVRMNTEAFF. CDR3 nucleotides: TGTGCTAGTGGTTTGGTAGGGGCAGGCCCGGTCCGGATGAACACTGAAGCTTTCTTT.

This clone has a single count. CDR3 in amino acids: CASSLGGQTEKLFF. The CDR3 DNA sequence: TGCGCCAGCAGCCTTGGGGGGCAAACCGAAAAACTGTTTTTT. The V gene is TRBV5-1, the J gene TRBJ1-4, with D maybe TRBD1 (6 bases). The CDR3 totals 14 residues. The V gene lost 4 bases and the J gene lost 8 bases, with 15 bases spanning the gap. Germline values: CDR1 SGHRS, CDR2 YFSETQ.